A selection of T cell receptor beta chains follows, all from one sample in a study of OX40 agonist ivuxolimab in advanced cancers. Some clones are missing from TCRdb's copy, which holds only in-frame ones; the method was immunoSEQ multiplex PCR. The sample has about 80,000 clones; approximately 85% are singletons. Sequences were derived from CD4+ or CD8+ T cells sorted from blood, sampled in a trial of the OX40 agonist ivuxolimab. All receptors derive from an adult with an advanced solid tumor such as melanoma, head and neck, liver or kidney cancer. Each CDR3 is given with its conserved first and last residue. D genes are given only for firm matches. Size is stated for part of the rows, as once, few or many counts, or as a class when the clone is expanded.

CASSMRGSGNEQYF,TGTGCCAGTAGTATGCGGGGATCGGGAAACGAGCAGTACTTC,TRBV19,TRBJ2-7,few,NA
CASSPQETRGTGELFF,TGTGCCAGCTCACCACAAGAGACAAGAGGGACCGGGGAGCTGTTTTTT,TRBV18,TRBJ2-2,NA,NA
CASRTGGGYEQYF,TGTGCCAGCAGAACAGGGGGTGGCTACGAGCAGTACTTC,TRBV2,TRBJ2-7,NA,TRBD1
CASTRSSRLPGNQPQHF,TGCGCCAGCACCAGAAGCTCCCGATTACCCGGTAATCAGCCCCAGCATTTT,TRBV23-1,TRBJ1-5,NA,NA
CASSFTGETEAFF,TGTGCCAGCAGTTTTACAGGGGAGACTGAAGCTTTCTTT,TRBV6-5,TRBJ1-1,NA,TRBD1
CSARRAQGYTF,TGCAGTGCTAGGAGGGCGCAAGGCTACACCTTC,TRBV20-1,TRBJ1-2,NA,NA
CASSQDFSGQFTDTQYF,TGCGCCAGCAGCCAAGATTTCTCCGGACAGTTCACAGATACGCAGTATTTT,TRBV4-3,TRBJ2-3,NA,NA
CASSDFWTGGPSGANVLTF,TGTGCCAGCAGTGATTTTTGGACAGGGGGACCCTCTGGGGCCAACGTCCTGACTTTC,TRBV6-4,TRBJ2-6,few,TRBD1
CASSIGRDTLFF,TGTGCCAGTAGTATAGGCCGGGACACCCTTTTCTTC,TRBV19,TRBJ2-7,NA,NA
CAWGIPGVYEQYF,TGTGCCTGGGGTATCCCTGGGGTCTACGAGCAGTACTTC,TRBV30,TRBJ2-7,NA,NA
CASSRTASYEQYF,TGTGCCAGCAGTAGGACCGCTTCCTACGAGCAGTACTTC,TRBV6-5,TRBJ2-7,NA,NA
CASSLPGLSGANVLTF,TGTGCCAGCAGCTTGCCGGGGCTCTCTGGGGCCAACGTCCTGACTTTC,TRBV5-4,TRBJ2-6,NA,NA
CASSPIYGGDEQYF,TGTGCCAGTAGTCCGATTTACGGGGGGGACGAGCAGTACTTC,TRBV19,TRBJ2-7,NA,TRBD2
CASSGNRDWGYTF,TGTGCCAGCAGCGGTAACAGGGATTGGGGCTACACCTTC,TRBV9,TRBJ1-2,NA,NA
CASSYSKGRGHEQYF,TGTGCCAGCAGTTACTCGAAAGGCAGGGGACACGAGCAGTACTTC,TRBV6-5,TRBJ2-7,NA,NA
CASSRDYGYTF,TGTGCCAGCAGCCGGGACTATGGCTACACCTTC,TRBV7-9,TRBJ1-2,few,NA
CASTQGLGYTF,TGTGCCAGTACTCAGGGACTTGGCTACACCTTC,TRBV19,TRBJ1-2,few,NA
CASNREANTGELFF,TGCGCCAGTAACAGGGAGGCGAACACCGGGGAGCTGTTTTTT,TRBV5-1,TRBJ2-2,NA,NA
CASSLRGVRQETQYF,TGTGCCAGCAGCTTACGTGGGGTAAGGCAAGAGACCCAGTACTTC,TRBV7-2,TRBJ2-5,NA,NA
CASSSGTQRDTQYF,TGTGCCAGCAGCTCCGGGACCCAACGAGATACGCAGTATTTT,TRBV9,TRBJ2-3,NA,NA
CASTGTGHNEQFF,TGTGCCAGCACCGGGACAGGGCACAATGAGCAGTTCTTC,TRBV9,TRBJ2-1,NA,TRBD1
CASRPRDRALNSPLHF,TGTGCCAGCAGACCCAGAGACAGGGCCCTTAATTCACCCCTCCACTTT,TRBV28,TRBJ1-6,NA,TRBD1
CASSPRPPIGNNDSPLHF,TGTGCCAGCTCACCACGGCCACCGATAGGGAATAATGATTCACCCCTCCACTTT,TRBV18,TRBJ1-6,few,NA
CSVELLNTEAFF,TGCAGCGTGGAATTGTTGAACACTGAAGCTTTCTTT,TRBV29-1,TRBJ1-1,few,NA
CASSLGTGGNYGYTF,TGTGCCAGCAGCCTAGGGACAGGCGGCAACTATGGCTACACCTTC,TRBV9,TRBJ1-2,NA,TRBD1
CASSLNRGRGSEQFF,TGTGCCAGCAGCTTGAACAGGGGGCGCGGGTCTGAGCAGTTCTTC,TRBV7-9,TRBJ2-1,NA,TRBD1
CASSYSGGGRGEKLFF,TGTGCCAGCAGTTACTCGGGAGGGGGCCGGGGGGAAAAACTGTTTTTT,TRBV6-5,TRBJ1-4,NA,TRBD1
CASSLAAGSQETQYF,TGTGCCAGCAGCTTAGCGGCGGGAAGCCAAGAGACCCAGTACTTC,TRBV7-2,TRBJ2-5,NA,NA
CASSLVGREIPYEQYF,TGCGCCAGCAGCTTGGTGGGGCGGGAAATTCCCTACGAGCAGTACTTC,TRBV5-1,TRBJ2-7,NA,NA
CASSLGTGNQPQHF,TGTGCCAGCAGCCTTGGGACAGGGAATCAGCCCCAGCATTTT,TRBV28,TRBJ1-5,NA,TRBD1
CASSEYTAPLHF,TGTGCCAGCAGTGAATATACGGCACCCCTCCACTTT,TRBV25-1,TRBJ1-6,few,NA
CASSLTGGQETQYF,TGCGCCAGCAGCTTAACAGGGGGTCAAGAGACCCAGTACTTC,TRBV5-1,TRBJ2-5,NA,TRBD1
CASRQGFHQPQHF,TGTGCCAGCAGACAGGGGTTCCATCAGCCCCAGCATTTT,TRBV2,TRBJ1-5,NA,TRBD1
CASSQAPIIGRDGYTF,TGCGCCAGCAGCCAAGCGCCGATTATAGGACGGGATGGCTACACCTTC,TRBV4-1,TRBJ1-2,NA,NA
CASSPLGGANEKLFF,TGTGCCAGCAGCCCTCTGGGAGGGGCTAATGAAAAACTGTTTTTT,TRBV9,TRBJ1-4,NA,NA
CASSLGLASYNEQFF,TGCGCCAGCAGCTTGGGTCTAGCGTCCTACAATGAGCAGTTCTTC,TRBV5-1,TRBJ2-1,NA,NA
CASSFPGDNYGYTF,TGTGCCAGCAGCTTCCCCGGGGACAACTATGGCTACACCTTC,TRBV7-9,TRBJ1-2,NA,NA
CAISGTGQENEKLFF,TGTGCCATCAGTGGGACCGGGCAGGAAAATGAAAAACTGTTTTTT,TRBV10-3,TRBJ1-4,NA,NA
CASSSLWASSGANVLTF,TGTGCCAGTAGTTCCCTGTGGGCTTCCTCTGGGGCCAACGTCCTGACTTTC,TRBV19,TRBJ2-6,NA,NA
CASSRRDRPNEKLFF,TGTGCCAGCTCCCGCCGGGACAGGCCTAATGAAAAACTGTTTTTT,TRBV18,TRBJ1-4,NA,TRBD1
CASSLAGDGYEQYF,TGCGCCAGCAGCTTGGCCGGGGACGGTTACGAGCAGTACTTC,TRBV5-1,TRBJ2-7,NA,NA
CASSSSPGRFYEQYF,TGTGCCAGCAGCAGTTCTCCGGGACGTTTCTACGAGCAGTACTTC,TRBV7-3,TRBJ2-7,NA,NA
CASSDSQGGTQYF,TGTGCCAGCAGTGACTCGCAGGGGGGTACGCAGTATTTT,TRBV6-4,TRBJ2-3,NA,NA
CASKGYGGTDTQYF,TGTGCCAGTAAAGGTTACGGGGGCACAGATACGCAGTATTTT,TRBV19,TRBJ2-3,NA,NA
CAITRRAGTYNEQFF,TGTGCCATCACCCGAAGAGCGGGCACTTACAATGAGCAGTTCTTC,TRBV10-3,TRBJ2-1,NA,NA
CASSPRRQLAGGDTQYF,TGTGCCAGCAGCCCTAGACGGCAACTAGCGGGAGGAGATACGCAGTATTTT,TRBV7-9,TRBJ2-3,NA,TRBD2
CASSSRDSYNSPLHF,TGCGCCAGCAGCTCCCGGGACAGCTATAATTCACCCCTCCACTTT,TRBV5-1,TRBJ1-6,NA,TRBD1